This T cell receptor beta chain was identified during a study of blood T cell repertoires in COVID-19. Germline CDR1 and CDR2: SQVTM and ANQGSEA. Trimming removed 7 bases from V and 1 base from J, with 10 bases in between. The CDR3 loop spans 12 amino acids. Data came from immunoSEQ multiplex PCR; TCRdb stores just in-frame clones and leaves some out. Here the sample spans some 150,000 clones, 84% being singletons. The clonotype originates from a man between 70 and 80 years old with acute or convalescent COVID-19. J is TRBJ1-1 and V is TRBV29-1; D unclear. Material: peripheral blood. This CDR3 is CSAGSRNTEAFF. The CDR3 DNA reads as TGCAGCGCGGGGAGTCGGAACACTGAAGCTTTCTTT.